A single sample gave rise to the 20 T cell receptor beta chains below, sequenced in a study of blood T cell repertoires in COVID-19. Profiling relied on immunoSEQ multiplex PCR, and the TCRdb table lists in-frame clones only, not all of them. Here the sample spans over 200,000 clones, about 83% being singletons. Sequences were obtained from peripheral blood. The receptors shown here come from a woman in her thirties with COVID-19, enrolled during active disease.

J is TRBJ1-1 and V is TRBV19; 8 positions agree with TRBD1. This CDR3 has 15 amino acids. Per germline, CDR1 LNHDA and CDR2 SQIVND (reference sequence). The J segment lost 1 base and the V segment lost 5 bases, leaving 6 bases of the junction unmatched. The CDR3 DNA follows: TGTGCCAGTAGTCGGGCAACAGGGGGGAACACTGAAGCTTTCTTT. Translated: CASSRATGGNTEAFF.

This clone was seen a single time. The CDR3 is CASSQDEGGRCTPSGNTIYF. CDR3 in DNA: TGTGCCAGCAGCCAAGACGAGGGAGGGAGGTGTACTCCCTCTGGAAACACCATATATTTT. The rearrangement links TRBV3-1 (or the pseudogene TRBV3-2) to TRBJ1-3; D is unresolved. The CDR3 extends over 20 amino acids. V was trimmed by 0 bases and J by 0 bases, leaving 21 bases between them. The V gene's germline CDR1 is LGHDT and CDR2 YNNKEL (reference sequence).

The V call is TRBV30, the J call TRBJ2-3; the D gene is possibly TRBD1 (5 bases). This CDR3 is 15 amino acids long. V lost 2 bases to trimming and J lost 2 bases, with 14 bases between them. Germline CDR1 is GTSNPN and CDR2 is SVGIG (reference sequence). This chain's CDR3 is CAWSPPRVPTDTQYF. Here the CDR3 DNA reads TGTGCCTGGAGTCCGCCCAGGGTCCCCACAGATACGCAGTATTTT.

As DNA, the CDR3 is TGTGCCAGCAGTCCTTTTGACAGGGCCCCTGAGGAGCCCCAGTACTTC. Translated, it gives CASSPFDRAPEEPQYF. The chain employs TRBV25-1 and TRBJ2-5; 7 bases map to TRBD1. Germline V gene sequence: CDR1 MGHDK, CDR2 SYGVNS. Unmatched junction bases numbered 18, after V lost 5 bases and J lost 9 bases. The CDR3 runs to 16 residues.

As DNA, the CDR3 is TGTGCCAGCAGCCTTACCTGGAGGGAGACCCAGTACTTC. The encoded protein is CASSLTWRETQYF. This rearrangement joins TRBV7-3 to TRBJ2-5, with a possible D match to TRBD2 (5 bases). Germline CDR1 and CDR2: SGHTA and FQGTGA. V dropped 5 bases and J dropped 5 bases, with 12 bases sitting between them. The CDR3 spans 13 residues.

The chain carries TRBV7-2 and TRBJ2-1; 12 positions agree with TRBD2. With V trimmed by 5 bases and J by 10 bases, 12 bases remained unmatched. This CDR3 spans 16 amino acids. CDR1 and CDR2 (germline): SGHTA, FQGNSA. CDR3 residues: CASSPRASGGAWEQFF. CDR3 in DNA: TGTGCCAGCAGCCCTCGGGCTAGCGGGGGGGCGTGGGAGCAGTTCTTC.

The gene calls are TRBV19 and TRBJ1-3; D possibly corresponds to TRBD1 (5 bases). The V end lost 10 bases, the J end lost 4 bases, and 8 bases lay between the germline ends. CDR1 LNHDA and CDR2 SQIVND come from the germline V gene (reference sequence). The CDR3 extends over 11 amino acids. CDR3 loop: CATGIGNTIYF. CDR3 DNA: TGTGCCACAGGGATCGGAAACACCATATATTTT.

V and J are TRBV6-5 and TRBJ2-7; 10 bases match TRBD1. V was pared by 2 bases and J by 4 bases, with 8 bases of the junction left unmatched. Per the germline V gene, CDR1 is MNHEY and CDR2 is SVGAGI. The CDR3 extends over 16 amino acids. The CDR3 DNA follows: TGTGCCAGCAGTTACCCCCCGACAGGGGGCCGATACGAGCAGTACTTC. It encodes CASSYPPTGGRYEQYF.

This clone was seen once. The sample has other DNA sequences that encode this CDR3 too. The chain employs TRBV2 and TRBJ1-1, with TRBD1 matching over 7 bases. Germline V gene sequence: CDR1 SNHLY, CDR2 FYNNEI. The CDR3 has 13 residues. The V and J ends lost 6 bases and 1 base, in that order; junction bases with no gene match: 2. CDR3 protein: CASRGTANTEAFF. CDR3 DNA: TGTGCCAGCAGGGGGACAGCGAACACTGAAGCTTTCTTT.

This clone was counted a single time. This chain connects TRBV7-9 to TRBJ2-1, with D possibly TRBD2 on 6 matching bases. Between the trimmed V and J ends, which lost 1 base and 16 bases, there was a span of 14 bases. Germline-derived CDR1 and CDR2 are SEHNR and FQNEAQ (reference sequence). CDR3 length: 12 residues. The CDR3 nucleotides are TGTGCCAGCAGCTTAGAGGGGACTGCGCGATTCTTC. This encodes CASSLEGTARFF.

The V call is TRBV10-3, the J call TRBJ1-5, with D maybe TRBD1 (5 bases). This CDR3 has 12 amino acids. Per germline, CDR1 ENHRY and CDR2 SYGVKD. The ends were cut back, 10 bases at V and 7 bases at J, with 14 bases in the middle. CDR3 in DNA: TGTGCCAGCGGGGGGGAGGAACAGCCCCAGCATTTT. This codes for CASGGEEQPQHF.

The chain has TRBV28 and TRBJ2-1, with 10 bases aligning to TRBD2. The CDR3 sequence is 17 residues long. V lost 1 base to trimming and J lost 4 bases; unmatched junction nucleotides: 7. CDR1 and CDR2 from the germline V gene are MDHEN and SYDVKM. CDR3 sequence (DNA): TGTGCCAGCAGTTTATTAGCTAGCGGGAGTGGATACAATGAGCAGTTCTTC. Translated: CASSLLASGSGYNEQFF.

The gene calls are TRBV6-6 and TRBJ2-7, with D perhaps TRBD2 (5 bases). V was clipped by 11 bases and J by 6 bases, with 23 bases between them. The CDR3 loop spans 14 amino acids. Germline CDR1 and CDR2: MNHNY and SVGAGI (reference sequence). The CDR3 loop is CASTREGPRSEQYF. The CDR3 DNA is TGTGCCTCGACGCGTGAGGGTCCTAGGTCCGAGCAGTACTTC.

Note on this clone: At one end the junction does not follow the germline gene, possibly because of a read error. The chain carries TRBV4-3 and TRBJ2-1; 7 positions match TRBD1. Germline V gene sequence: CDR1 LGHNA, CDR2 YSLEER. The CDR3 consists of 12 residues. CDR3 in DNA: TGCGCCAGCAGCCACTACAGGGGTCCCCCACTCTTC. Translated, it gives CASSHYRGPPLF.

The chain joins TRBV3-1 (or the pseudogene TRBV3-2) to TRBJ2-5, with D perhaps TRBD2 (6 bases). The CDR3 runs 16 residues. Deletions cut 4 bases from V and 0 bases from J, with 15 bases between. Germline CDR1 LGHDT, CDR2 YNNKEL (reference sequence). The CDR3 DNA sequence: TGTGCCAGCAGCCCGATTGTCGGGGGTTACCAAGAGACCCAGTACTTC. Amino acids: CASSPIVGGYQETQYF.

This clone came up once. The chain recombines TRBV29-1 with TRBJ2-1; the match to TRBD2 covers 15 bases. The germline V gene encodes CDR1 SQVTM and CDR2 ANQGSEA. The V and J ends lost 5 bases and 9 bases, in that order; junction bases with no gene match: 8. The CDR3 is 15 residues long. In nucleotides, the CDR3 is TGCAGCGTTCCAAGGACTAGCGGGGGGGCCAGTGAGCAGTTCTTC. This codes for CSVPRTSGGASEQFF.

The chain couples TRBV7-9 to TRBJ2-5; no firm D call. This CDR3 spans 12 amino acids. The germline V gene has CDR1 SEHNR and CDR2 FQNEAQ (reference sequence). V was cut by 2 bases and J by 5 bases, with 6 bases left in between. CDR3: CASSLTVETQYF. CDR3 bases: TGTGCCAGCAGCTTAACGGTCGAGACCCAGTACTTC.

The V gene is TRBV6-5, the J gene TRBJ1-2; 7 nucleotides align to TRBD1. Trimming took 7 bases from V and 6 from J; bases not matched to a gene: 14. Germline CDR1 is MNHEY and CDR2 is SVGAGI. The CDR3 covers 15 residues. The CDR3 reads CASTDIGGGPNGYTF. DNA of the CDR3: TGTGCCAGCACCGACATAGGGGGCGGCCCCAATGGCTACACCTTC.

The CDR3 protein is CASSPQPTDTQYF. The CDR3 DNA follows: TGTGCCAGCTCACCACAGCCCACAGATACGCAGTATTTT. J is TRBJ2-3 and V is TRBV18; D not resolved. CDR1 and CDR2 from the germline V gene are KGHSH and LQKENI. CDR3 length: 13 residues. V lost 1 base and J lost 2, with 4 bases in between. Together with reference TRBV18 and TRBJ2-3, the CDR3 gives the full variable domain: NAGVMQNPRHLVRRRGQEARLRCSPMKGHSHVYWYRQLPEEGLKFMVYLQKENIIDESGMPKERFSAEFPKEGPSILRIQQVVRGDSAAYFCASSPQPTDTQYFGPGTRLTVL.

The chain links TRBV9 to TRBJ1-1, with 8 nucleotides matching TRBD1. The germline V gene encodes CDR1 SGDLS and CDR2 YYNGEE. This CDR3 contains 14 residues. The V and J ends lost 4 bases and 3 bases, in that order; junction bases with no gene match: 5. The CDR3: CASSFGQGDTEAFF. CDR3 in DNA: TGTGCCAGCAGCTTTGGACAGGGTGACACTGAAGCTTTCTTT.